The 29 T cell receptor beta chains below all came from one sample that was sequenced in a study of T cell responses to AZD1222 COVID-19 vaccine. Sequencing used immunoSEQ multiplex PCR; TCRdb keeps in-frame clones, though not all of them. Found here are roughly 150,000 clones, roughly nine tenths of them singletons; the top ten hold 1.5% to 2%. The sample was peripheral blood, taken on day 0 of AZD1222 vaccination. The receptors originated from an adult in good health.

This sequence joins TRBV6-1 and TRBJ2-1; TRBD2 matches at 11 bases. Trimming at V came to 2 bases and at J to 9 bases, leaving 9 bases not matched to a gene. Per germline, CDR1 MNHNS and CDR2 SASEGT. The CDR3 extends over 16 amino acids. The CDR3 here is CASSEPETSGSVEQFF. In DNA, the CDR3 is TGTGCCAGCAGTGAACCGGAAACTAGCGGGAGCGTTGAGCAGTTCTTC.

V and J are TRBV7-2 and TRBJ1-2, with D possibly matching TRBD1 (6 bases). Germline V gene lookup returns CDR1 SGHTA and CDR2 FQGNSA. Deletions cut 7 bases from V and 0 bases from J, with 9 bases between. CDR3 size: 13 residues. The CDR3 reads CASNRQANYGYTF. Written as DNA, the CDR3 is TGTGCCAGCAACAGACAGGCTAACTATGGCTACACCTTC.

The rearrangement links TRBV25-1 to TRBJ2-2, with D uncertain. V lost 3 bases and J lost 6, with 14 bases in between. CDR3 length: 15 residues. Germline CDR1 and CDR2: MGHDK and SYGVNS. CDR3 loop: CASSDVRRDSGELFF. CDR3 bases: TGTGCCAGCAGTGATGTTCGTAGAGATTCCGGGGAGCTGTTTTTT.

V is TRBV11-2 and J is TRBJ2-3; TRBD1 matches at 7 bases. The CDR3 runs 14 residues. V lost 7 bases to trimming and J lost 5 bases; unmatched junction nucleotides: 9. Germline V gene lookup returns CDR1 SGHAT and CDR2 FQNNGV. The CDR3: CASTSTGKKDTQYF. The DNA for the CDR3 is TGTGCCAGCACCTCGACAGGGAAGAAAGATACGCAGTATTTT.

V usage is TRBV10-3 and J usage is TRBJ1-1; 7 nucleotides line up with TRBD1. V lost 4 bases and J lost 2; bases outside the gene matches: 7. CDR1 and CDR2 from the germline V gene are ENHRY and SYGVKD. This CDR3 has 15 amino acids. CDR3 bases: TGTGCCATCAGTGCCCTGACAGGGACCAACACTGAAGCTTTCTTT. Translating it yields CAISALTGTNTEAFF.

The gene calls are TRBV3-1 (or the pseudogene TRBV3-2) and TRBJ1-1; unclear D gene. CDR1 LGHDT and CDR2 YNNKEL come from the germline V gene (reference sequence). The CDR3 has 15 residues. Deletions cut 0 bases from V and 3 bases from J, with 11 bases between. Written as DNA, the CDR3 is TGTGCCAGCAGCCAAGATCCCTTCTCGGACACTGAAGCTTTCTTT. Protein sequence: CASSQDPFSDTEAFF.

This chain joins TRBV28 and TRBJ2-2; TRBD2 is a possible D gene (5 bases). The V end was cut by 5 bases, the J end by 6 bases, with 10 bases between. Per the germline V gene, CDR1 is MDHEN and CDR2 is SYDVKM. The CDR3 consists of 13 residues. CDR3 amino acids: CASSTSYAGELFF. The CDR3 coding sequence is TGTGCCAGCAGTACTAGTTACGCCGGGGAGCTGTTTTTT.

The genes are TRBV28 and TRBJ2-7; TRBD1 agrees at 9 bases. Germline CDR1 MDHEN, CDR2 SYDVKM. This CDR3 region has 15 residues. Germline trimming cut 3 bases from V and 9 bases from J; bases unmatched to any gene: 12. The CDR3 sequence is CASSFRDRALNGQYF. In DNA, the CDR3 is TGTGCCAGCAGTTTCCGGGACAGGGCATTAAATGGGCAGTACTTC. The variable domain in full, completed from reference TRBV28 and TRBJ2-7, reads DVKVTQSSRYLVKRTGEKVFLECVQDMDHENMFWYRQDPGLGLRLIYFSYDVKMKEKGDIPEGYSVSREKKERFSLILESASTNQTSMYLCASSFRDRALNGQYFGPGTRLTVT.

J is TRBJ1-4 and V is TRBV5-1; TRBD1 agrees at 7 bases. This CDR3 has 14 amino acids. Germline V CDR1 and CDR2: SGHRS, YFSETQ. V was clipped by 2 bases and J by 3 bases; unmatched bases: 1. For the CDR3, the DNA is TGCGCCAGCAGCTTCGGGACAGCTAATGAAAAACTGTTTTTT. Amino acid sequence: CASSFGTANEKLFF. Full variable domain (outside the CDR3, taken from reference TRBV5-1 and TRBJ1-4): KAGVTQTPRYLIKTRGQQVTLSCSPISGHRSVSWYQQTPGQGLQFLFEYFSETQRNKGNFPGRFSGRQFSNSRSEMNVSTLELGDSALYLCASSFGTANEKLFFGSGTQLSVL.

This sequence joins TRBV18 and TRBJ1-1, with 9 bases identical to TRBD1. The CDR3 contains 16 residues. The germline V gene has CDR1 KGHSH and CDR2 LQKENI. Trimming at V came to 4 bases and at J to 1 base, leaving 7 bases not matched to a gene. CDR3: CASSRDRGKGNTEAFF. Here the CDR3 DNA reads TGTGCCAGCTCACGCGACAGGGGGAAGGGGAACACTGAAGCTTTCTTT.

This clone was observed once. The gene calls are TRBV24-1 and TRBJ1-5; 9 bases agree with TRBD1. The CDR3 has 15 residues. The ends lost 5 bases at V and 6 bases at J; junction bases unmatched: 7. Germline lookup yields CDR1 KGHDR and CDR2 SFDVKD. CDR3 DNA: TGTGCCACCAGTGGCGGGGGACAGGGCAGTCAGCCCCAGCATTTT. Translated, it gives CATSGGGQGSQPQHF.

V is TRBV4-2 and J is TRBJ1-5; TRBD1 might be the D (5 bases). The germline V gene has CDR1 LGHNA and CDR2 YNFKEQ. The CDR3 loop spans 17 amino acids. V gave up 1 base and J gave up 0 bases, with 13 bases separating them. The CDR3 sequence is CASSQVDRGVSNQPQHF. In DNA, the CDR3 is TGTGCCAGCAGCCAAGTAGATCGGGGCGTTAGCAATCAGCCCCAGCATTTT.

The CDR3 sequence: CASSLIRETQYF. The CDR3 region has the DNA TGTGCCAGCAGCTTAATCAGAGAGACCCAGTACTTC. V usage is TRBV13 and J usage is TRBJ2-5; D is ambiguous. CDR1 PRHDT and CDR2 FYEKMQ come from the germline V gene (reference sequence). Trimming took 2 bases from V and 4 from J, leaving 5 bases between them. The CDR3 totals 12 residues.

The rearrangement links TRBV10-3 to TRBJ1-6; D remains ambiguous. CDR3 length equals 15 residues. Germline CDR1 is ENHRY and CDR2 is SYGVKD. The ends were cut back, 1 base at V and 2 bases at J, with 6 bases in the middle. CDR3 sequence: CAISEFVPYNSPLHF. The DNA of the CDR3 is TGTGCCATCAGTGAGTTTGTACCCTATAATTCACCCCTCCACTTT.

A single count supports this clone. The rearrangement links TRBV11-2 to TRBJ1-1, with a tentative D call TRBD1 (5 bases). This CDR3 is 14 amino acids long. Germline assignment: CDR1 SGHAT and CDR2 FQNNGV. V was trimmed by 0 bases and J by 6 bases, leaving 11 bases between them. This CDR3 is CASSLEAGIPEAFF. DNA for the CDR3: TGTGCCAGCAGCTTAGAGGCAGGGATTCCTGAAGCTTTCTTT. Complete variable domain (other parts from reference TRBV11-2 and TRBJ1-1): EAGVAQSPRYKIIEKRQSVAFWCNPISGHATLYWYQQILGQGPKLLIQFQNNGVVDDSQLPKDRFSAERLKGVDSTLKIQPAKLEDSAVYLCASSLEAGIPEAFFGQGTRLTVV.

V usage is TRBV6-2 or TRBV6-3 and J usage is TRBJ1-1, with D perhaps matching TRBD1 (5 bases). CDR1 MNHEY and CDR2 SVGEGT come from the germline V gene. The length of the CDR3 is 20 residues. The V end was cut by 2 bases, the J end by 0 bases, with 25 bases between. CDR3 protein: CASSYLMGGGPTVMNTEAFF. The CDR3, as DNA: TGTGCCAGCAGTTACCTCATGGGGGGAGGGCCTACCGTCATGAACACTGAAGCTTTCTTT.

The chain carries TRBV25-1 and TRBJ1-5; TRBD1 aligns across 8 bases. The length of the CDR3 is 14 residues. V was clipped by 8 bases and J by 11 bases; unmatched bases: 14. Germline V gene sequence: CDR1 MGHDK, CDR2 SYGVNS. The CDR3 loop reads CASSDSGTGGTQHF. CDR3 bases: TGTGCCAGCTCAGATTCCGGGACAGGAGGGACCCAGCATTTT.

The rearrangement links TRBV27 to TRBJ1-4; 7 bases fit TRBD1. The CDR3 runs 15 residues. J was trimmed by 6 bases and V by 4 bases; bases with no gene match: 8. CDR1 and CDR2 (germline): MNHEY, SMNVEV (reference sequence). The chain's CDR3 is CASSYGQARYEKLFF. The CDR3 DNA is TGTGCCAGCAGTTACGGACAGGCGCGGTATGAAAAACTGTTTTTT. Looking up the rest from reference TRBV27 and TRBJ1-4 gives the full variable domain: EAQVTQNPRYLITVTGKKLTVTCSQNMNHEYMSWYRQDPGLGLRQIYYSMNVEVTDKGDVPEGYKVSRKEKRNFPLILESPSPNQTSLYFCASSYGQARYEKLFFGSGTQLSVL.

This clone was found once. This chain connects TRBV10-3 to TRBJ2-1; no clear D gene. The CDR3 is 14 residues long. CDR1 and CDR2 (germline): ENHRY, SYGVKD. Trimming took 10 bases from V and 4 from J, leaving 17 bases between them. CDR3 sequence reads: CASSRIVLYNEQFF. The CDR3 DNA is TGTGCCAGCTCCCGGATCGTTTTATACAATGAGCAGTTCTTC.

This clone appeared a single time. V gene TRBV2 combines with J gene TRBJ2-2; the match to TRBD2 covers 12 bases. With 6 bases clipped from V and 4 bases from J, the junction kept 9 bases outside the gene matches. Germline V gene data show CDR1 as SNHLY and CDR2 as FYNNEI. The CDR3 totals 17 residues. The DNA of the CDR3 is TGTGCCAGCAGGGGACTAGCGGGCACCCTAGGCACCGGGGAGCTGTTTTTT. It yields the protein CASRGLAGTLGTGELFF.

In DNA form, the CDR3 reads TGTGCCAGCAACAGGTGGGGGATGACCACAGATACGCAGTATTTT. Translating it yields CASNRWGMTTDTQYF. The chain is built from TRBV9 and TRBJ2-3; D is possibly TRBD1 or TRBD2 (5 bases each). V was trimmed by 6 bases and J by 2 bases, leaving 16 bases between them. Per germline, CDR1 SGDLS and CDR2 YYNGEE. This CDR3 spans 15 amino acids.

The chain joins TRBV4-3 to TRBJ2-4, with 9 bases that match TRBD2. The CDR3 totals 17 residues. CDR1 LGHNA and CDR2 YSLEER come from the germline V gene. Trimming took 3 bases from V and 1 from J; bases not matched to a gene: 7. CDR3 sequence reads: CASSQSLAGRAKNIQYF. The CDR3 region has the DNA TGCGCCAGCAGCCAGAGTCTAGCGGGAAGGGCCAAAAACATTCAGTACTTC.

The chain links TRBV28 to TRBJ2-4, with 8 bases aligning to TRBD1. Germline V gene lookup returns CDR1 MDHEN and CDR2 SYDVKM. J gave up 1 base and V 4 bases, and 9 bases lay outside the gene matches. CDR3 length equals 17 residues. The CDR3 coding sequence is TGTGCCAGCAGTTCAGACAGGGGACGCTCGGCCAAAAACATTCAGTACTTC. Encoded protein: CASSSDRGRSAKNIQYF.

The V and J genes are TRBV11-2 and TRBJ2-2, with TRBD1 as a possible D gene (5 bases). V was shortened by 7 bases and J by 3 bases, with 18 bases between the two germline ends. CDR3 length: 16 residues. Looked up from germline, CDR1 is SGHAT and CDR2 is FQNNGV. The CDR3 nucleotides read TGTGCCAGCAAGGCCCTGGCAGGGCCATACACCGGGGAGCTGTTTTTT. Translating gives CASKALAGPYTGELFF. Filled out from reference TRBV11-2 and TRBJ2-2, the complete variable domain reads EAGVAQSPRYKIIEKRQSVAFWCNPISGHATLYWYQQILGQGPKLLIQFQNNGVVDDSQLPKDRFSAERLKGVDSTLKIQPAKLEDSAVYLCASKALAGPYTGELFFGEGSRLTVL.

This clone appeared a few times. The CDR3 ends on some other residue instead of the conserved phenylalanine or tryptophan, so this is likely a read error. The limits of the CDR3 on the DNA are not certain, so only TCRdb's listed CDR3 is given. The genes are TRBV12-3 or TRBV12-4 and TRBJ1-3; the table's TRBD1 call for D was not verified on the DNA. The CDR3 extends over 9 residues, inclusive of both ends. The CDR3 sequence is CASRQGLKV.

The chain carries TRBV11-2 and TRBJ2-1, with 15 bases that match TRBD2. V was pared by 3 bases and J by 7 bases, with 4 bases of the junction left unmatched. This CDR3 comprises 16 residues. Germline V gene sequence: CDR1 SGHAT, CDR2 FQNNGV. For the CDR3, the DNA is TGTGCCAGCAGCTTCGGACTAGCGGGAGGGGGTAATGAGCAGTTCTTC. It yields the protein CASSFGLAGGGNEQFF.

This chain links TRBV2 with TRBJ2-1; D may correspond to TRBD1 or TRBD2 (5 bases each). Trimming took 8 bases from V and 5 from J, leaving 16 bases between them. Germline V gives CDR1 SNHLY, CDR2 FYNNEI. The CDR3 runs 14 residues. This CDR3 reads CASSGRDLDNEQFF. CDR3 nucleotide sequence: TGTGCCAGCTCGGGCAGGGACCTGGACAATGAGCAGTTCTTC.

The chain carries TRBV6-5 and TRBJ2-2; no firm D call. This CDR3 is 14 amino acids long. Trimming removed 7 bases from V and 8 bases from J, with 17 bases in between. CDR1 and CDR2 (germline): MNHEY, SVGAGI. DNA for the CDR3: TGTGCCAGCACCCCTCCGGGTTATCCAGGGGAGCTGTTTTTT. This codes for CASTPPGYPGELFF.

J is TRBJ2-1 and V is TRBV5-1, with 11 bases aligning to TRBD2. This CDR3 has 15 amino acids. The V and J ends lost 4 bases and 7 bases, in that order; junction bases with no gene match: 7. Germline V gene sequence: CDR1 SGHRS, CDR2 YFSETQ. The CDR3 sequence is CASSPTSGSSNEQFF. The CDR3, as DNA: TGCGCCAGCAGCCCAACTAGCGGGAGTTCAAATGAGCAGTTCTTC.